Here is one T cell receptor beta chain with its context. HTBI primers from iRepertoire and Arm-PCR of CDR3 regions yielded the TCR beta libraries. TCRdb used MiXCR to reprocess the multiplex PCR reads, holding one entry per CDR3 protein. Here the sample spans around 500,000 distinct CDR3 sequences, less than 25% being singletons. The data originate from a study of regulatory T cells in long-lasting Graves disease. This sample's time point: persistent/refractory GD, antithyroid drugs over 5 years with positive TRAb. RNA isolated from PBMCs was used to make the TCR library. This CDR3 comprises 18 residues. Germline CDR1 MGHDK, CDR2 SYGVNS. V lost 3 bases, J lost 6 bases, and 16 bases stayed unmatched.

The genes are TRBV25-1 and TRBJ1-4, with 7 bases that match TRBD1. The source of this sequence is a female donor with Graves disease. This specimen was peripheral blood mononuclear cells (PBMCs), taken when the disease was refractory, from a patient treated with antithyroid drugs. The CDR3 sequence is CASSDPRDRVDFHEKLFF. In nucleotides, the CDR3 is TGTGCCAGCAGTGACCCGCGGGACAGAGTAGACTTCCATGAAAAACTGTTTTTT.